This TCR beta chain is from a study of T cell responses to AZD1222 COVID-19 vaccine. Measured with immunoSEQ multiplex PCR; TCRdb has only the in-frame clones, and not every one. The data contain 130,000 or so clones, about 91% of them singletons. Per germline, CDR1 MNHEY and CDR2 SVGEGT. V was trimmed by 2 bases and J by 5 bases, leaving 12 bases between them. CDR3 size: 14 residues. The origin of this receptor is an adult in good health. The gene calls are TRBV6-2 or TRBV6-3 and TRBJ1-1, with D possibly matching TRBD1 (5 bases). The sequencing used peripheral blood, collected on day 0 of AZD1222 vaccination. In DNA, the CDR3 is TGTGCCAGCAGTTACACCTGGGGGAAAACTGAAGCTTTCTTT. Protein: CASSYTWGKTEAFF.